Listed below are T cell receptor beta chains from one sample, sequenced in a study of cytomegalovirus exposure and HLA in healthy donors. Using immunoSEQ multiplex PCR, the repertoire was profiled, and TCRdb retains in-frame clones only, with some absent. The sample holds some 350,000 clones, around 90% seen once. The sequencing input was PBMCs. These receptors were obtained from a woman younger than 45 in good health and CMV-seropositive. Both conserved end residues are part of each CDR3. A D gene is named only where the DNA matches it firmly. Clone size is stated in some rows and not others, as once, few, many or a class when expanded.

TRBV6-5	TRBJ2-6	.	.	TGTGCCAGCAGTTACTCCCGAGGGAAAGCCAACGTCCTGACTTTC	CASSYSRGKANVLTF
TRBV7-6	TRBJ2-5	.	TRBD2	TGTGCCAGCAGCCGAGGTGGGCTAGCGGGGGTGGAGACCCAGTACTTC	CASSRGGLAGVETQYF
TRBV5-8	TRBJ2-7	.	TRBD2	TGTGCCAGCAGCACCTACGGACTAGCGGATTCCTACGAGCAGTACTTC	CASSTYGLADSYEQYF
TRBV4-3	TRBJ2-1	.	.	TGCGCCAGCAGCCAAGACGGACCCTACAATGAGCAGTTCTTC	CASSQDGPYNEQFF
TRBV11-3	TRBJ2-7	.	.	TGTGCCAGCAGCCTGTCCCAGGACTACGAGCAGTACTTC	CASSLSQDYEQYF
TRBV29-1	TRBJ1-5	.	.	TGCAGCGTTCGGGATAGCAATCAGCCCCAGCATTTT	CSVRDSNQPQHF
TRBV28	TRBJ2-7	.	.	TGTGCCAGCAGCCAGCCTGGGCCCCACTCAGGCTACGAGCAGTACTTC	CASSQPGPHSGYEQYF
TRBV30	TRBJ1-1	few	TRBD1	TGTGCCTGGAGAAGCGGGACAGGGTGGGCTTTCTTT	CAWRSGTGWAFF
TRBV6-5	TRBJ2-7	.	.	TGTGCCAGCAGCCTGGACAGGAGGGCTTCCTACGAGCAGTACTTC	CASSLDRRASYEQYF
TRBV6-6	TRBJ2-5	.	.	TGTGCCAGCAGGGATCAAGAGACCCAGTACTTC	CASRDQETQYF
TRBV27	TRBJ2-2	.	TRBD2	TGTGCCAGCAGTCTCCAGGGACTAGCGGGGGGGCGTGGCGGGGAGCTGTTTTTT	CASSLQGLAGGRGGELFF
TRBV27	TRBJ2-1	.	TRBD2	TGTGCCAGCAGTTTAACCGCGGGGGGGAGGTATGAGCAGTTCTTC	CASSLTAGGRYEQFF
TRBV29-1	TRBJ2-7	.	TRBD2	TGCAGCGTTACTAGCGGAAGCTCCTACGAGCAGTACTTC	CSVTSGSSYEQYF
TRBV27	TRBJ2-2	.	TRBD1	TGTGCCAGCAGTATGGGACAGGGGAGTACCGGGGAGCTGTTTTTT	CASSMGQGSTGELFF
TRBV5-6	TRBJ1-1	.	TRBD1	TGTGCCAGCAGCTTGGACCAGGGGGATCTCACTGAAGCTTTCTTT	CASSLDQGDLTEAFF
TRBV6-1	TRBJ2-2	.	.	TGTGCCAGCAGTGAATCCAGTTACACCGGGGAGCTGTTTTTT	CASSESSYTGELFF
TRBV5-1	TRBJ2-3	.	TRBD2	TGCGCCAGCAGCTTGTCCCAGGAATTAGCGGGAGTCCAGTATTTT	CASSLSQELAGVQYF
TRBV29-1	TRBJ2-1	.	.	TGCAGCGTTGATTTGGGTAACAGGCGTCCCTTTGAGCAGTTCTTC	CSVDLGNRRPFEQFF
TRBV9	TRBJ2-5	.	TRBD2	TGTGCCAGCAGCCCCCCAACTAGCGGGGTACAAGAGACCCAGTACTTC	CASSPPTSGVQETQYF
TRBV30	TRBJ1-2	few	TRBD1	TGTGCCTGGGGGACAGGGGGCGCCCATCCTAACTATGGCTACACCTTC	CAWGTGGAHPNYGYTF